Below, one T cell receptor (beta chain) is given with its context. The CDR3 contains 16 residues. Trimming removed 1 base from V and 5 bases from J, with 18 bases in between. Germline assignment: CDR1 SEHNR and CDR2 FQNEAQ (reference sequence). The sample belongs to a study of shared clonotypes between healthy human individuals. The naive CD8 subset, CD45RO-negative cells positively selected for CCR7, excluded terminally differentiated effector memory CD45RA+ cells. Under the authors' procedure: ImmunoSEQ sequences covered only the junction and lacked quality scores; filtering therefore differed. Only in-frame clones appear in the TCRdb table, and some are missing; sequencing was by immunoSEQ multiplex PCR. The D gene and trimming were derived from the DNA, and the V and J assignments and clone size from that table. Of a few million clones in the sample, just under 95% were seen once.

The sequence was obtained from a man in his late teens or twenties in good health. Some clones in this sample may be carry-over from other donors' samples. Sequencing was done on a sample of naive CD8+ T cells from PBMCs. The chain uses TRBV7-9 and TRBJ2-7; D remains ambiguous. The CDR3 coding sequence is TGTGCCAGCAGCTTAGACCCAGGTGGCCTTTGGGACGAGCAGTACTTC. This codes for CASSLDPGGLWDEQYF.